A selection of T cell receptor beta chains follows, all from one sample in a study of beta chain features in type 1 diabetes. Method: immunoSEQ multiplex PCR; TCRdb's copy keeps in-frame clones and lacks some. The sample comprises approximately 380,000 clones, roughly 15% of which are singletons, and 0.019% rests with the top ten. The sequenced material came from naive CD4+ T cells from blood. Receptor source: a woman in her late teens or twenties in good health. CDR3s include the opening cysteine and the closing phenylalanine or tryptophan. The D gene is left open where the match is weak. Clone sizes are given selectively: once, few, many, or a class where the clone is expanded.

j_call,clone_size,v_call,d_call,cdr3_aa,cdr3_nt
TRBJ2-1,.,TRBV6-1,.,CASSVLSVGNEQFF,TGTGCCAGCAGTGTCCTTAGCGTCGGCAATGAGCAGTTCTTC
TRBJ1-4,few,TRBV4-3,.,CASSRGTGEKLFF,TGCGCCAGCAGCCGCGGGACGGGGGAAAAACTGTTTTTT
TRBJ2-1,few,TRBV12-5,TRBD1,CASASPGQGRWNEQFF,TGTGCTAGTGCTTCACCGGGACAGGGGCGATGGAATGAGCAGTTCTTC
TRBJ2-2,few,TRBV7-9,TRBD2,CASSTLTSGPGELFF,TGTGCCAGCAGCACCCTGACTAGCGGTCCCGGGGAGCTGTTTTTT
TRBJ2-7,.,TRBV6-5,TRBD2,CASSTILAGGYEQYF,TGTGCCAGCAGTACCATACTAGCGGGAGGATACGAGCAGTACTTC
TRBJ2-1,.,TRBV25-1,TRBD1,CASSGRGPFSYNEQFF,TGTGCCAGCAGTGGCAGGGGGCCGTTCTCCTACAATGAGCAGTTCTTC
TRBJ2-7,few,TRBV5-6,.,CASSLLVGNYEQYF,TGTGCCAGCAGCTTGTTGGTCGGGAACTACGAGCAGTACTTC
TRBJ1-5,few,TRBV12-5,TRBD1,CASAMGQGEPQHF,TGTGCTAGTGCCATGGGACAGGGGGAGCCCCAGCATTTT
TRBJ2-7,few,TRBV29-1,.,CSVERPVDEQYF,TGCAGCGTTGAGAGGCCGGTCGACGAGCAGTACTTC
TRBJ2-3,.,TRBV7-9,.,CASSLGRPTDTQYF,TGTGCCAGCAGCTTAGGGAGGCCCACAGATACGCAGTATTTT